Shown below are 16 T cell receptor beta chains from a single sample sequenced in a study of cytomegalovirus exposure and HLA in healthy donors (dated by TCRdb to about 2017). Library preparation used the immunoSEQ multiplex PCR assay. The table comes from immuneACCESS by way of TCRdb, which keeps in-frame sequences with V and J called. Part of the clones is missing from these tables; in studies checked, under half for an unresolved V gene and the rest for unknown reasons. The sample table records approximately 220,000 clones; 80% to 90% of these occur just once. 2.6% of the sample is held by the ten biggest clonotypes. The sample consisted of PBMCs. These receptors all come from a man aged 18 to 30 in good health and CMV-seronegative.

The table lists this clone with a few counts. The chain employs TRBV5-5 and TRBJ1-1, with a tentative D call TRBD1 (6 bases). The CDR3 loop spans 16 amino acids. V was trimmed by 4 bases and J by 5 bases, leaving 21 bases between them. Germline-derived CDR1 and CDR2 are SGHKS and YYEKEE (reference sequence). The CDR3 nucleotides read TGTGCCAGCAGCCCAGCAAGTGGGCAGGGGTGGACTGAAGCTTTCTTT. This translates into CASSPASGQGWTEAFF.

The count of this clone is one. V and J are TRBV5-4 and TRBJ2-3; 7 bases align to TRBD2. V shed 2 bases, J shed 4 bases, and the junction held 7 bases outside the gene matches. Germline V lookup: CDR1 SGHNT, CDR2 YYREEE (reference sequence). This CDR3 contains 15 residues. The CDR3 loop is CASSFRSGAPDTQYF. The CDR3 bases are TGTGCCAGCAGCTTTAGAAGCGGGGCCCCAGATACGCAGTATTTT.

The V call is TRBV5-4, the J call TRBJ1-2; possible D gene TRBD1, 6 bases. Trimming took off 2 bases at V and 5 bases at J, with 13 bases between the two ends. The CDR3 is 14 amino acids. CDR1 and CDR2 (germline): SGHNT, YYREEE (reference sequence). CDR3 protein: CASSLGDTLYGYTF. The CDR3 DNA follows: TGTGCCAGCAGCTTAGGGGACACCCTTTATGGCTACACCTTC.

The genes are TRBV4-3 and TRBJ2-7; 10 nucleotides line up with TRBD2. J lost 3 bases, V lost 6 bases, and 5 bases had no gene match. The CDR3 contains 14 residues. Germline V gene sequence: CDR1 LGHNA, CDR2 YSLEER. The CDR3 reads CASSPTSGVYEQYF. In DNA form, the CDR3 reads TGCGCCAGCAGTCCCACTAGCGGGGTCTACGAGCAGTACTTC.

The genes are TRBV7-8 and TRBJ2-7, with TRBD2 matching over 10 bases. CDR3 length: 14 amino acids. V lost 5 bases to trimming and J lost 4 bases; unmatched junction nucleotides: 5. Germline values: CDR1 SGHVS, CDR2 FQNEAQ. CDR3 coding DNA: TGTGCCAGCAGCGAGACTAGCGGGCGGTACGAGCAGTACTTC. It yields the protein CASSETSGRYEQYF.

J is TRBJ2-5 and V is TRBV5-1, with 7 bases that match TRBD1. CDR3 length: 14 amino acids. V lost 0 bases and J lost 5; bases outside the gene matches: 4. The germline gives CDR1 SGHRS, CDR2 YFSETQ. The CDR3 spells CASSLAGGPETQYF. CDR3 sequence (DNA): TGCGCCAGCAGCTTGGCAGGGGGACCCGAGACCCAGTACTTC.

The genes are TRBV28 and TRBJ1-4; no firm D call. The CDR3 has 16 residues. V was cut by 5 bases and J by 8 bases, with 21 bases left in between. Germline lookup yields CDR1 MDHEN and CDR2 SYDVKM. DNA of the CDR3: TGTGCCAGCAGTCCCGGCCTCTTTCCAGGAGGGGAAAAACTGTTTTTT. Its protein product is CASSPGLFPGGEKLFF.

The V gene is TRBV5-1, the J gene TRBJ2-4; 7 nucleotides match TRBD1. V was clipped by 4 bases and J by 7 bases; unmatched bases: 11. The CDR3 runs 15 residues. Germline V gene sequence: CDR1 SGHRS, CDR2 YFSETQ. The CDR3 loop is CASSPDSTGYNIQYF. DNA for the CDR3: TGCGCCAGCAGCCCCGATTCGACAGGGTATAACATTCAGTACTTC. Looking up the rest from reference TRBV5-1 and TRBJ2-4 gives the full variable domain: KAGVTQTPRYLIKTRGQQVTLSCSPISGHRSVSWYQQTPGQGLQFLFEYFSETQRNKGNFPGRFSGRQFSNSRSEMNVSTLELGDSALYLCASSPDSTGYNIQYFGAGTRLSVL.

The chain links TRBV2 to TRBJ2-3; no definite D call. Trimming removed 1 base at V and 7 bases at J, with 9 bases between. Per germline, CDR1 SNHLY and CDR2 FYNNEI. The CDR3 spans 13 residues. CDR3 sequence: CASSEGRQYTQYF. The DNA of the CDR3 is TGTGCCAGCAGTGAAGGCAGGCAGTATACGCAGTATTTT.

In DNA form, the CDR3 reads TGTGCCAGCAGCCCATTAGCGGGGGGCACCGGGGAGCTGTTTTTT. Translation: CASSPLAGGTGELFF. The chain couples TRBV7-2 to TRBJ2-2, with 10 bases identical to TRBD2. The CDR3 sequence is 15 residues long. Germline lookup yields CDR1 SGHTA and CDR2 FQGNSA. The J segment lost 4 bases and the V segment lost 5 bases, leaving 4 bases of the junction unmatched.

Worth noting for this clone: Other DNA sequences in the sample encode the same CDR3. The chain links TRBV4-1 to TRBJ2-1, with D maybe TRBD2 (6 bases). This CDR3 contains 15 residues. V lost 1 base and J 0 bases, leaving 7 bases between the germline ends. Per germline, CDR1 MGHRA and CDR2 YSYEKL. The CDR3, as DNA: TGCGCCAGCAGCCAAGCCGGGAGCTCCTACAATGAGCAGTTCTTC. It codes for CASSQAGSSYNEQFF.

J is TRBJ1-1 and V is TRBV29-1, with TRBD1 identical over 8 bases. The V gene end was trimmed by 5 bases and the J gene end by 1 base; junction bases not matched to a gene: 9. Germline V gene sequence: CDR1 SQVTM, CDR2 ANQGSEA. The CDR3 extends over 15 amino acids. CDR3 sequence reads: CSVIGDRRANTEAFF. The CDR3 DNA follows: TGCAGCGTTATTGGGGACAGGCGGGCGAACACTGAAGCTTTCTTT.

V gene TRBV10-3 combines with J gene TRBJ2-2; 13 nucleotides line up with TRBD2. CDR1 is ENHRY, CDR2 SYGVKD, per germline. Trimming removed 8 bases from V and 7 bases from J; junction bases left unmatched: 7. The CDR3 loop spans 15 amino acids. This CDR3 is CAIARTSGRVGELFF. The CDR3 DNA follows: TGTGCCATCGCTCGTACTAGCGGGAGGGTCGGGGAGCTGTTTTTT.

This sequence joins TRBV16 and TRBJ2-7; D gene unclear. V gave up 6 bases and J gave up 4 bases, with 13 bases separating them. Germline V lookup: CDR1 KGHSY, CDR2 FQNENV. The CDR3 has 13 amino acids. CDR3 in DNA: TGTGCCAGCAGTTCTGCGTCCTGGTACGAGCAGTACTTC. Its translation: CASSSASWYEQYF.

The rearrangement links TRBV7-9 to TRBJ2-7, with 8 bases lining up with TRBD2. The CDR3 is made up of 18 amino acids. The trim removed 4 bases at V and 5 bases at J, leaving 19 bases unmatched. The germline V gene has CDR1 SEHNR and CDR2 FQNEAQ (reference sequence). CDR3 sequence reads: CASSSGAFRTSLPHEQYF. The CDR3 bases are TGTGCCAGCAGCTCCGGAGCTTTTCGGACTAGCTTACCTCACGAGCAGTACTTC.

This rearrangement joins TRBV28 to TRBJ1-1, with D hard to call. The ends were cut back, 6 bases at V and 5 bases at J, with 10 bases in the middle. This CDR3 spans 12 amino acids. Germline CDR1 and CDR2: MDHEN and SYDVKM. The CDR3, as DNA: TGTGCCAGCAGCTCCCCGGTTACTGAAGCTTTCTTT. It specifies CASSSPVTEAFF.